The 5 T cell receptor beta chains listed next were all sequenced from one sample in a study of patients and donors after allogeneic stem cell transplantation. Via MiXCR, TCRdb re-called the RT-PCR reads, giving one row per CDR3 protein. The table lists 900,000 to 1,000,000 distinct CDR3 sequences, about a sixth of them singletons, with approximately 5.9% in the top ten. The specimen was blood, either unsorted or a sorted T cell fraction (not recorded which). The receptors come from a human donor who was either an allogeneic HSCT recipient or a stem cell or donor lymphocyte infusion donor (not recorded which). It is not recorded whose cells these are; they may come from a transplant donor.

About this clonotype itself: At one boundary the junction diverges from the germline segment, which might be a read error. The V and J genes are TRBV5-5 and TRBJ1-2; tentative D call: TRBD1 (5 bases). Looked up from germline, CDR1 is SGHKS and CDR2 is YYEKEE (reference sequence). This CDR3 has 15 residues. In nucleotides, the CDR3 is TGTGCCAACAGCTCACAACTGACAGCTAACTATGGCTACACCTTC. Amino acids: CANSSQLTANYGYTF. Full variable domain (rest looked up from reference TRBV5-5 and TRBJ1-2): DAGVTQSPTHLIKTRGQQVTLRCSPISGHKSVSWYQQVLGQGPQFIFQYYEKEERGRGNFPDRFSARQFPNYSSELNVNALLLGDSALYLCANSSQLTANYGYTFGSGTRLTVV.

The rearrangement links TRBV3-1 to TRBJ1-2, with a tentative D call TRBD1 (5 bases). Germline V gene sequence: CDR1 LGHDT, CDR2 YNNKEL (reference sequence). The CDR3 consists of 14 residues. Trimming took off 0 bases at V and 7 bases at J, with 12 bases between the two ends. CDR3 sequence: CASSQDRQGGGYTF. In nucleotides, the CDR3 is TGTGCCAGCAGCCAAGATCGGCAGGGCGGTGGCTACACCTTC.

The chain recombines TRBV11-1 with TRBJ2-3; 10 positions agree with TRBD1. Germline trimming cut 3 bases from V and 3 bases from J; bases unmatched to any gene: 9. The CDR3 length is 17 residues. Germline V gene lookup returns CDR1 SGHAT and CDR2 FQDESV (reference sequence). The CDR3 DNA reads as TGTGCCAGCAGCTTTGGACAGGGGGATTTGGAGACAGATACGCAGTATTTT. This encodes CASSFGQGDLETDTQYF.

This clonotype was detected many times. The chain employs TRBV12-3 or TRBV12-4 and TRBJ2-7; perhaps TRBD2 as D (5 bases). The CDR3 covers 14 residues. V lost 5 bases to trimming and J lost 4 bases, with 15 bases between them. The CDR3 region has the DNA TGTGCCAGCAGTCGGGTGGAGGTCCTTTACGAGCAGTACTTC. It translates to CASSRVEVLYEQYF.

This clonotype has just a few counts. In DNA, the CDR3 is TGCAGTGCTAGAGGGGTCAGCACTGAAGCTTTCTTT. This encodes CSARGVSTEAFF. J is TRBJ1-1 and V is TRBV20-1, with D unresolved. The V end lost 1 base, the J end lost 4 bases, and 7 bases lay between the germline ends. In germline, CDR1 is DFQATT, CDR2 SNEGSKA (reference sequence). The CDR3 length is 12 residues.